This T cell receptor (beta chain) originates from a study of T cells in Graves' hyperthyroidism and ophthalmopathy. There were TCR beta CDR3 regions amplified from RNA transcripts. First-round RT-PCR of the TCR CDR3 relied on the HTBI primer set. TCRdb independently ran MiXCR on the multiplex PCR reads; one entry per CDR3 protein. The sample comprises 550,000 to 600,000 distinct CDR3 sequences, about 14% of which are singletons, and about 6.6% rests with the top ten. This clonotype was observed many times. The V gene lost 6 bases and the J gene lost 1 base, with 11 bases spanning the gap. This CDR3 contains 13 residues. Germline CDR1 is SQVTM and CDR2 is ANQGSEA.

The chain carries TRBV29-1 and TRBJ2-3; D is ambiguous. Sequencing was performed on blood. This TCR came from a woman younger than 30 with Graves' ophthalmopathy. The CDR3 sequence: CSVMGDGTDTQYF. The CDR3 nucleotides are TGCAGCGTGATGGGTGACGGCACAGATACGCAGTATTTT.